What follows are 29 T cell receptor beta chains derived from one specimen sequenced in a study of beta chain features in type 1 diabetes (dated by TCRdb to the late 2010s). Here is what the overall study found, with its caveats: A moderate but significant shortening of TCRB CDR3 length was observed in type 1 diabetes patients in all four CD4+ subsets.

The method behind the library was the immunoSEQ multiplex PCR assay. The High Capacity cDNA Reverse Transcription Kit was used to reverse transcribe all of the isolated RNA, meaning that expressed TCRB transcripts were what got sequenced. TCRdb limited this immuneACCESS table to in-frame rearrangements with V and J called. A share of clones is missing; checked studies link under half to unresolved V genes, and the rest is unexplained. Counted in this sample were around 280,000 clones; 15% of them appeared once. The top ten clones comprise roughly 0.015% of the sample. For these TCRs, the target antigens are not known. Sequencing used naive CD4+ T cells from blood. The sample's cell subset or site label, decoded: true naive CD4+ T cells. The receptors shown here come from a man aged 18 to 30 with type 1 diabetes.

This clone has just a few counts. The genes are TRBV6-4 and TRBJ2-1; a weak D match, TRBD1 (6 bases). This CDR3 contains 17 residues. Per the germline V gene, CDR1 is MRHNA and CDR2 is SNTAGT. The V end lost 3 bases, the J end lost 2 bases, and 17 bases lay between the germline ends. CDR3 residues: CASSEFFQGSTYNEQFF. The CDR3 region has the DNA TGTGCCAGCAGTGAATTTTTTCAGGGGTCGACCTACAATGAGCAGTTCTTC.

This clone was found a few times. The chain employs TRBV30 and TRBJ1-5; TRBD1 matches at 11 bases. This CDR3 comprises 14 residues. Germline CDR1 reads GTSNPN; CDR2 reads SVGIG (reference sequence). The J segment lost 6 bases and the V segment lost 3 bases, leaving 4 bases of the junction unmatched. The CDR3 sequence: CAWSLGTGGQPQHF. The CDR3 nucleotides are TGTGCCTGGAGCCTGGGGACAGGGGGTCAGCCCCAGCATTTT.

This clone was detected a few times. The CDR3 nucleotides read TGCGCCAGCAGCCAAGGGATCCGGGGGGGCGGCGAGCAGTACTTC. It is translated as CASSQGIRGGGEQYF. The genes are TRBV4-3 and TRBJ2-7; 8 bases are a match to TRBD2. Germline CDR1 is LGHNA and CDR2 is YSLEER. The CDR3 is made up of 15 amino acids. V was pared by 1 base and J by 6 bases, with 8 bases of the junction left unmatched.

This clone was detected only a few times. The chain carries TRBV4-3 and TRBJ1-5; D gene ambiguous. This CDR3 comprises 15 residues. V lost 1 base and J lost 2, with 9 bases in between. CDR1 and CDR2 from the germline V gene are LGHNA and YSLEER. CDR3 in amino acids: CASSQGGLGNQPQHF. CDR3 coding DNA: TGCGCCAGCAGCCAAGGAGGGCTCGGCAATCAGCCCCAGCATTTT.

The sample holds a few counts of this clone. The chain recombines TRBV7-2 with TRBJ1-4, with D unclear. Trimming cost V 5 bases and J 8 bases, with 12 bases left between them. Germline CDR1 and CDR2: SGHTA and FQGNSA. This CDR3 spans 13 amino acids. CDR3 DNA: TGTGCCAGCAGCGGATATTTGGGCGAAAAACTGTTTTTT. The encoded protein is CASSGYLGEKLFF.

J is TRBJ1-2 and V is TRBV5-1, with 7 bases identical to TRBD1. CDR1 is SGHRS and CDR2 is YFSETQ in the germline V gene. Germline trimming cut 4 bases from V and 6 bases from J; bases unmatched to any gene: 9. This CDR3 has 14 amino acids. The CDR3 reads CASSVSGTVNGYTF. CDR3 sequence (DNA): TGCGCCAGCAGCGTATCCGGGACAGTAAATGGCTACACCTTC.

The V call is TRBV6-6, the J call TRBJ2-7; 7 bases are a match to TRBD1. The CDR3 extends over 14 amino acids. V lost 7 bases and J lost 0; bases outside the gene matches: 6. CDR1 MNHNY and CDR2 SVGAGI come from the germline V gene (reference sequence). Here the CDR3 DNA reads TGTGCCAGCACTACTGACAGGGTCTCCTACGAGCAGTACTTC. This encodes CASTTDRVSYEQYF.

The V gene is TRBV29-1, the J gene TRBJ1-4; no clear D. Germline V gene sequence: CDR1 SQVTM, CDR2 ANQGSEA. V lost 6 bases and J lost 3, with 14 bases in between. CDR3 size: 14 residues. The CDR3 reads CSVWLGVANEKLFF. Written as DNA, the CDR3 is TGCAGCGTCTGGCTCGGGGTGGCTAATGAAAAACTGTTTTTT.

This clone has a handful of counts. The CDR3 region has the DNA TGTGCCAGCAGTTTCAGGAGCGGGGGAAACTACGAGCAGTACTTC. Protein sequence: CASSFRSGGNYEQYF. The rearrangement uses TRBV6-5 and TRBJ2-7; 8 bases are shared with TRBD2. The germline gives CDR1 MNHEY, CDR2 SVGAGI. V shed 4 bases and J 3 bases; nucleotides not matched to a gene: 8. CDR3 length: 15 amino acids.

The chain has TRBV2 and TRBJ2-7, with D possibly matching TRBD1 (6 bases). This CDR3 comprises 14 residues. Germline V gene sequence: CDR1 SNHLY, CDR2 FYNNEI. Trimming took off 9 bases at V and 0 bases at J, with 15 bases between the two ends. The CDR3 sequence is CARGSDRSSYEQYF. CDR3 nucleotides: TGTGCCAGAGGATCCGACAGGAGCTCCTACGAGCAGTACTTC.

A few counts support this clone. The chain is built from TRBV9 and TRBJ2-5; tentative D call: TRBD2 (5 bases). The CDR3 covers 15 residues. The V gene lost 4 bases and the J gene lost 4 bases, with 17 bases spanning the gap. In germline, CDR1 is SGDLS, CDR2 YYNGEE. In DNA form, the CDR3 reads TGTGCCAGCAGCAGGACGCAGCGGAGAGGAGAGACCCAGTACTTC. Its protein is CASSRTQRRGETQYF.

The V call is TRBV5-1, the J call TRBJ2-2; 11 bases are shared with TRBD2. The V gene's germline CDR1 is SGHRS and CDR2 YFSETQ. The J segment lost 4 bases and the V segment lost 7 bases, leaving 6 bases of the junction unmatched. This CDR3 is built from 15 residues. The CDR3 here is CASGLAGGGTGELFF. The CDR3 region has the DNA TGCGCCAGCGGACTAGCGGGTGGGGGCACCGGGGAGCTGTTTTTT.

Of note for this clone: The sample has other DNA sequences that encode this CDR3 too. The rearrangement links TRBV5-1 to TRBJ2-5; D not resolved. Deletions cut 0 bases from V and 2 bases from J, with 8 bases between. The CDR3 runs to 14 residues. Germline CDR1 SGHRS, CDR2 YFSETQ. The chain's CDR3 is CASSLGQNQETQYF. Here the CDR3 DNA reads TGCGCCAGCAGCTTGGGTCAGAATCAAGAGACCCAGTACTTC.

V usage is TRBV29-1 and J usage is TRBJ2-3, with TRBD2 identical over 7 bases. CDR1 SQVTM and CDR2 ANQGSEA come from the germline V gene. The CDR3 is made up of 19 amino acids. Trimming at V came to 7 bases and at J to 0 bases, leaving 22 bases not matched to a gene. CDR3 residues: CSGEGWRTRQVSSTDTQYF. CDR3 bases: TGCAGCGGGGAGGGCTGGCGGACTAGGCAGGTTTCTAGCACAGATACGCAGTATTTT.

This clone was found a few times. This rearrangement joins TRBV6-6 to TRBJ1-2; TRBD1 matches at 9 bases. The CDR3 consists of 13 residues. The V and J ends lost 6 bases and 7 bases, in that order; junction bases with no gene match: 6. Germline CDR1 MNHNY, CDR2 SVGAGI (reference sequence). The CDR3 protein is CASSPGQGLGYTF. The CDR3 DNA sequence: TGTGCCAGCAGCCCGGGACAGGGTCTTGGCTACACCTTC.

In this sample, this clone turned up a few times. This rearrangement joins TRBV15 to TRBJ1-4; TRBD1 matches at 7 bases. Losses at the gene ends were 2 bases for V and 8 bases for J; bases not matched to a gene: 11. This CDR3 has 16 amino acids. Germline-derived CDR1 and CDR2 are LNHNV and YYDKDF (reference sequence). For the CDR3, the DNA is TGTGCCACCAGCAGAAACTCTAAGGGGGCAGGAGAAAAACTGTTTTTT. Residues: CATSRNSKGAGEKLFF.

The chain's CDR3 is CASSTRTSGLDEQFF. DNA of the CDR3: TGTGCCAGCAGTACCCGGACTAGCGGGTTGGATGAGCAGTTCTTC. J is TRBJ2-1 and V is TRBV28; 11 nucleotides line up with TRBD2. This CDR3 has 15 residues. Germline CDR1 and CDR2: MDHEN and SYDVKM. V shed 5 bases, J shed 8 bases, and the junction held 8 bases outside the gene matches.

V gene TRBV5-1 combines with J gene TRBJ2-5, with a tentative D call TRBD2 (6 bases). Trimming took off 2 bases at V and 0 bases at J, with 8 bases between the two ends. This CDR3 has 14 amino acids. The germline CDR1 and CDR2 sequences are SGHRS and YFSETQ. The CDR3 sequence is CASSFGGDQETQYF. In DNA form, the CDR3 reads TGCGCCAGCAGCTTTGGAGGGGACCAAGAGACCCAGTACTTC.

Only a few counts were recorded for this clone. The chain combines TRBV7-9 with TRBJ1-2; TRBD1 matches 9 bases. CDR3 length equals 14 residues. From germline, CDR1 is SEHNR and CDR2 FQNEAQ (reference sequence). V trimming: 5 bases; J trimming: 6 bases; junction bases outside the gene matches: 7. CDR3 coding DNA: TGTGCCAGCAGCCGGACAGGGGAGGTTGATGGCTACACCTTC. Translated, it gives CASSRTGEVDGYTF.

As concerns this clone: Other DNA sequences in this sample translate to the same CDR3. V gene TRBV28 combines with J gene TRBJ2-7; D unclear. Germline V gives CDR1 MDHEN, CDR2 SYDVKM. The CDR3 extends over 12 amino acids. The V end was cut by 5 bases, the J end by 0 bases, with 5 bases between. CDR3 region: CASSLSSYEQYF. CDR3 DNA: TGTGCCAGCAGTCTCAGCTCCTACGAGCAGTACTTC.

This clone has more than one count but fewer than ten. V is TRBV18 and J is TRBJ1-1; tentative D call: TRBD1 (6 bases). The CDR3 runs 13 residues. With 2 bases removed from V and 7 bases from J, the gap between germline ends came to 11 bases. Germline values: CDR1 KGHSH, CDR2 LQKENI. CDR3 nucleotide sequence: TGTGCCAGCTCACCAGGGGACACCATTGAAGCTTTCTTT. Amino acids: CASSPGDTIEAFF.

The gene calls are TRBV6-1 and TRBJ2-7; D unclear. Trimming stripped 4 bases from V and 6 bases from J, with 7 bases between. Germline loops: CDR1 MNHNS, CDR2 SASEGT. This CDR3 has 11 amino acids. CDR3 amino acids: CASSVRSEQYF. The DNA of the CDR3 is TGTGCCAGCAGTGTTAGATCCGAGCAGTACTTC.

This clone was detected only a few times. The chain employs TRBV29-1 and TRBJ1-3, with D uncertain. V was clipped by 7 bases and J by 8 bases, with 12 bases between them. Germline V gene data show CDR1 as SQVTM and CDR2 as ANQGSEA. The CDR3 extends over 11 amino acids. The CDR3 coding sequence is TGCAGCGCTAGCCGAGCGGACACCATATATTTT. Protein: CSASRADTIYF.

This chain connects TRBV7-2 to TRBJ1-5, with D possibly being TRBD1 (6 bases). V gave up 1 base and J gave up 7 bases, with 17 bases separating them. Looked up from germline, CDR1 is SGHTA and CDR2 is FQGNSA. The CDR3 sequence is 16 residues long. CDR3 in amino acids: CASSLGGSTGSQPQHF. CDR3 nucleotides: TGTGCCAGCAGCTTAGGCGGGAGTACAGGGTCCCAGCCCCAGCATTTT.

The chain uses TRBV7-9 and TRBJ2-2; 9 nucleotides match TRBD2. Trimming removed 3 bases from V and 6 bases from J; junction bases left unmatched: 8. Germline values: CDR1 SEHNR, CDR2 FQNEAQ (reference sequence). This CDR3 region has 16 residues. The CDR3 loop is CASSFPGTSNPGELFF. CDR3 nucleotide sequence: TGTGCCAGCAGCTTCCCCGGGACTAGCAACCCCGGGGAGCTGTTTTTT.

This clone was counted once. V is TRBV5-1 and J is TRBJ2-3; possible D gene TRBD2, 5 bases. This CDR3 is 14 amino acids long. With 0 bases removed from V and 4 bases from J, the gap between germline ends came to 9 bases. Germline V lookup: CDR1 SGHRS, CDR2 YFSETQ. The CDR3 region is CASSLDPGADTQYF. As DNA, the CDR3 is TGCGCCAGCAGCTTGGATCCCGGGGCAGATACGCAGTATTTT.

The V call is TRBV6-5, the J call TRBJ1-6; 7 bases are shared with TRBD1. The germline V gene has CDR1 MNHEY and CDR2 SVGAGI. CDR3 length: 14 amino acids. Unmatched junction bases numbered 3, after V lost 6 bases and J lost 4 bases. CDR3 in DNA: TGTGCCAGCAGGGAGACAGGGTATAATTCACCCCTCCACTTT. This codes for CASRETGYNSPLHF.

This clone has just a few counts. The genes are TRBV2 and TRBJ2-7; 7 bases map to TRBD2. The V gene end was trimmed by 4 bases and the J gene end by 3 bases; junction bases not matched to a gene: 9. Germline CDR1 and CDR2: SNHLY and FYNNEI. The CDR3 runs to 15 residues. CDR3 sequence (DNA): TGTGCCAGCAGTGGAGGGAGGGGCCAAAGCTACGAGCAGTACTTC. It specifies CASSGGRGQSYEQYF.

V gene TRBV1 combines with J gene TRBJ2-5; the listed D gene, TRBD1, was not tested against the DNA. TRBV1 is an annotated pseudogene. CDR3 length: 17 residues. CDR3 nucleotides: TGCACCAGCAGCCAAGATGAAGGATTACCCAGGCCAGAGACCCAGTACTTC. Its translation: CTSSQDEGLPRPETQYF.